Following are 2 T cell receptor beta chains from one sample sequenced in a study of blood T cell repertoires in COVID-19 (dated by TCRdb to the early 2020s). The library was made by the immunoSEQ multiplex PCR assay. Here the immuneACCESS table is served through TCRdb, limited to in-frame sequences with V and J called. Missing clones are a known gap in these copies; in checked studies unresolved V genes cover under half, and the rest lacks a known reason. This sample has a few hundred thousand clones in its table, and about 90% of those were observed once. The top ten constitute over 3.5% of the sample. Material for sequencing was peripheral blood. The receptor set was obtained from a woman aged 40 to 50 with acute or convalescent COVID-19.

The chain combines TRBV7-8 with TRBJ2-5, with 8 bases lining up with TRBD2. V trimming: 5 bases; J trimming: 5 bases; junction bases outside the gene matches: 10. CDR1 and CDR2 from the germline V gene are SGHVS and FQNEAQ. The CDR3 is 15 amino acids. The CDR3 nucleotides are TGTGCCAGCAGCCGTAGGTCGGGGGGGCTGGAGACCCAGTACTTC. It yields the protein CASSRRSGGLETQYF.

V is TRBV7-9 and J is TRBJ2-7; maybe TRBD2 (6 bases). This CDR3 has 14 residues. Deletions cut 0 bases from V and 3 bases from J, with 9 bases between. Germline loops: CDR1 SEHNR, CDR2 FQNEAQ (reference sequence). The CDR3 nucleotides are TGTGCCAGCAGCTTAGCCTGGGAGGACTACGAGCAGTACGTC. It yields the protein CASSLAWEDYEQYV.